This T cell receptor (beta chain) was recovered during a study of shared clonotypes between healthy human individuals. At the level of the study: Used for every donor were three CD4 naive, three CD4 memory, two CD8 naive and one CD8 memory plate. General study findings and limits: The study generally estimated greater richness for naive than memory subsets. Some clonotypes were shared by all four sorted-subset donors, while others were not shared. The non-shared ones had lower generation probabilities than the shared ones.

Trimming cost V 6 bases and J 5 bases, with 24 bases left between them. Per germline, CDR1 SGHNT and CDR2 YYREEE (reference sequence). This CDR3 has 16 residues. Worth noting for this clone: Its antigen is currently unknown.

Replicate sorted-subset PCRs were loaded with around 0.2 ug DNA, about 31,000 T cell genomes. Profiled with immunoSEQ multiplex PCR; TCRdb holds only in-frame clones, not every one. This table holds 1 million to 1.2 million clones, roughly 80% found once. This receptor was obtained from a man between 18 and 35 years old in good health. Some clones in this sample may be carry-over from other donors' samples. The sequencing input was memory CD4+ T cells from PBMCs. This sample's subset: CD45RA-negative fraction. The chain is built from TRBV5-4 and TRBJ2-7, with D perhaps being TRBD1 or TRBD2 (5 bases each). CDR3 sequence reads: CASTRGEGQGRHEQYF. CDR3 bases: TGTGCCAGCACCCGAGGAGAAGGGCAGGGACGCCACGAGCAGTACTTC. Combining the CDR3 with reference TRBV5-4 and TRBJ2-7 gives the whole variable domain ETGVTQSPTHLIKTRGQQVTLRCSSQSGHNTVSWYQQALGQGPQFIFQYYREEENGRGNFPPRFSGLQFPNYSSELNVNALELDDSALYLCASTRGEGQGRHEQYFGPGTRLTVT.